The clone carrying this T cell receptor beta chain has only one observation. What it binds is not known. Data came from immunoSEQ multiplex PCR; TCRdb stores just in-frame clones and leaves some out. The sample has 30,000 to 45,000 clones; around four fifths are singletons. The sample belongs to a study of OX40 agonist ivuxolimab in advanced cancers. Study context: Hepatocellular carcinoma, melanoma, renal cell or head and neck cancer occurred in dose-escalation patients.

Germline V gives CDR1 MDHEN, CDR2 SYDVKM. The CDR3 extends over 18 amino acids. Trimming left V 5 bases short and J 0 bases short, with 22 bases between. The study, taken as a whole, reports: CD4+ and CD8+ blood T cells expanded clonally by week 6 at 0.1 to 3.0 mg/kg.

Systemic immunosuppression or autoimmune disease history was grounds to exclude patients. Researchers took blood at baseline, on cycle 4 day 1, and on cycle 7 day 1. The source was CD4+ or CD8+ T cells sorted from blood, collected in a trial of the OX40 agonist ivuxolimab. The sequence derives from an adult with an advanced solid tumor such as melanoma, head and neck, liver or kidney cancer. The V gene is TRBV28, the J gene TRBJ2-5, with unresolved D. CDR3 protein: CASSLPTVPLSYQETQYF. The CDR3 DNA reads as TGTGCCAGCAGTCTCCCCACTGTCCCCCTCTCGTACCAAGAGACCCAGTACTTC.